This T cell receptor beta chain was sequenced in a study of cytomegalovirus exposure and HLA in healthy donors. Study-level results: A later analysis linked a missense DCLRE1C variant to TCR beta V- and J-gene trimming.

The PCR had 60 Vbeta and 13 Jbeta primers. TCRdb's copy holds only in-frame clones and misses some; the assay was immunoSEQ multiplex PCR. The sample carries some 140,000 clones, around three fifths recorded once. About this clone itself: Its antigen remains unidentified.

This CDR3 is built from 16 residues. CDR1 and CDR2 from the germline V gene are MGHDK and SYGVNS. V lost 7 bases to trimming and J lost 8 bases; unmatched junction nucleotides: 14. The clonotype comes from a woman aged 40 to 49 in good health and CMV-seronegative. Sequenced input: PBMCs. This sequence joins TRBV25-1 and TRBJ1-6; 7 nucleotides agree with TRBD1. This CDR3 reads CASNDPTGARDSPLHF. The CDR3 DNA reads TGTGCCAGCAATGACCCTACAGGGGCTCGGGATTCACCCCTCCACTTT.